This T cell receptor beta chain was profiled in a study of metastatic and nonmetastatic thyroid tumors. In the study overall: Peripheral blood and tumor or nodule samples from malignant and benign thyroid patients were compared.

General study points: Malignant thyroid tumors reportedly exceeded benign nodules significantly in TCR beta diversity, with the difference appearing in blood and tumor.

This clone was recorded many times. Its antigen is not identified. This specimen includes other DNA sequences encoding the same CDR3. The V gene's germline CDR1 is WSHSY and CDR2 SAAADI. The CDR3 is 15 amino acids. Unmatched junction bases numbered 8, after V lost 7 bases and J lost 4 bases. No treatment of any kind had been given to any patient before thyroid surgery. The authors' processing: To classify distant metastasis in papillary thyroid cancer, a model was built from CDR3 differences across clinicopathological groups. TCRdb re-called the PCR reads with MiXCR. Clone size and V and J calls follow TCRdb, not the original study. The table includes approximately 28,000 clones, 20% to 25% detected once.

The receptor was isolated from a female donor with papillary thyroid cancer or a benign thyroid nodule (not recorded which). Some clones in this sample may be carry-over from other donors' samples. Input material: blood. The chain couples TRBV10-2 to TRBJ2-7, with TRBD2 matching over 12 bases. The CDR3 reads CASKMLTSGRYEQYF. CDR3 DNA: TGCGCCAGCAAGATGCTGACTAGCGGGAGATACGAGCAGTACTTC.